The 27 T cell receptor beta chains presented below share a single source sample, sequenced in a study of T cell responses to AZD1222 COVID-19 vaccine. Repertoires were generated with immunoSEQ multiplex PCR, while TCRdb's copy carries only in-frame clones and drops some. The repertoire includes approximately 200,000 clones, about 86% of them detected once, and 7.7% sits in the top ten. This material consisted of peripheral blood, taken on day 0 of AZD1222 vaccination. These receptors came from an adult in good health.

The J gene is TRBJ1-2, the V gene TRBV23-1; no definite D call. Being an ORF, TRBV23-1 has a function that is uncertain. This CDR3 is built from 15 residues. Between the trimmed V and J ends, which lost 0 bases and 9 bases, there was a span of 17 bases. CDR3 loop: CASSQSSGFKARYTF. The CDR3 DNA reads as TGCGCCAGCAGTCAATCGTCGGGTTTTAAGGCGCGCTACACCTTC.

The CDR3 DNA sequence: TGTGCCAGCAGTACAGGGGGAGGCGGCTACACCTTC. Residues: CASSTGGGGYTF. The V call is TRBV28, the J call TRBJ1-2; 8 bases line up with TRBD1. The trim removed 5 bases at V and 8 bases at J, leaving 4 bases unmatched. The CDR3 is 12 residues long. CDR1 and CDR2 (germline): MDHEN, SYDVKM.

The chain uses TRBV5-1 and TRBJ2-5; possibly TRBD1 or TRBD2 for D (5 bases each). This CDR3 is built from 13 residues. CDR1 is SGHRS and CDR2 is YFSETQ in the germline V gene. Trimming stripped 4 bases from V and 5 bases from J, with 12 bases between. This CDR3 reads CASSPGWGETQYF. As DNA, the CDR3 is TGCGCCAGCAGCCCGGGGTGGGGCGAGACCCAGTACTTC.

This chain links TRBV4-3 with TRBJ1-2; D remains unclear. The CDR3 is 16 amino acids. The germline gives CDR1 LGHNA, CDR2 YSLEER. V gave up 2 bases and J gave up 6 bases, with 19 bases separating them. CDR3 residues: CASSQRGRVNSDGYTF. CDR3 sequence (DNA): TGCGCCAGCAGCCAAAGAGGACGGGTAAATTCTGATGGCTACACCTTC.

V and J are TRBV2 and TRBJ1-5; 9 bases map to TRBD1. Trimming removed 2 bases from V and 6 bases from J; junction bases left unmatched: 2. This CDR3 is built from 14 residues. Germline lookup yields CDR1 SNHLY and CDR2 FYNNEI. CDR3 nucleotide sequence: TGTGCCAGCAGTGAAACGGACAGGGGTCAGCCCCAGCATTTT. This encodes CASSETDRGQPQHF.

The chain has TRBV9 and TRBJ2-3; 11 bases fit TRBD1. Germline V gene sequence: CDR1 SGDLS, CDR2 YYNGEE. V dropped 0 bases and J dropped 3; count of bases not matched to a gene: 3. The CDR3 extends over 16 amino acids. For the CDR3, the DNA is TGTGCCAGCAGCGTAGCTGGACAGGGGGCTACAGATACGCAGTATTTT. This gives the protein CASSVAGQGATDTQYF.

V and J are TRBV6-5 and TRBJ2-2; D gene uncertain. Germline CDR1 MNHEY, CDR2 SVGAGI. The CDR3 runs 12 residues. Trimming took 6 bases from V and 7 from J, leaving 9 bases between them. For the CDR3, the DNA is TGTGCCAGCAGCCACCAGGTCGGGGAGCTGTTTTTT. Its translation is CASSHQVGELFF.

The chain recombines TRBV5-4 with TRBJ2-7; 7 nucleotides match TRBD1. This CDR3 has 14 residues. The V and J ends lost 6 bases and 5 bases, in that order; junction bases with no gene match: 11. Per germline, CDR1 SGHNT and CDR2 YYREEE (reference sequence). The CDR3 DNA sequence: TGTGCCAGCACCGAGATCGACAGGGCAGACGAGCAGTACTTC. Protein product: CASTEIDRADEQYF.

The chain is built from TRBV5-1 and TRBJ1-1, with unresolved D. Trimming cost V 1 base and J 0 bases, with 1 base left between them. Germline loops: CDR1 SGHRS, CDR2 YFSETQ. The CDR3 covers 12 residues. The CDR3 here is CASSLMNTEAFF. In nucleotides, the CDR3 is TGCGCCAGCAGCTTGATGAACACTGAAGCTTTCTTT.

V usage is TRBV5-1 and J usage is TRBJ2-4, with D perhaps matching TRBD1 or TRBD2 (6 bases each). Germline CDR1 reads SGHRS; CDR2 reads YFSETQ. Trimming pared 3 bases from V and 6 bases from J, leaving 13 bases between. The CDR3 contains 14 residues. The CDR3: CASSSAGGLNIQYF. CDR3 in DNA: TGCGCCAGCAGCTCCGCCGGGGGCCTAAACATTCAGTACTTC. Filled out from reference TRBV5-1 and TRBJ2-4, the complete variable domain reads KAGVTQTPRYLIKTRGQQVTLSCSPISGHRSVSWYQQTPGQGLQFLFEYFSETQRNKGNFPGRFSGRQFSNSRSEMNVSTLELGDSALYLCASSSAGGLNIQYFGAGTRLSVL.

The chain couples TRBV30 to TRBJ1-2, with 7 bases lining up with TRBD1. Germline V gene data show CDR1 as GTSNPN and CDR2 as SVGIG (reference sequence). The J segment lost 6 bases and the V segment lost 6 bases, leaving 7 bases of the junction unmatched. This CDR3 region has 12 residues. CDR3 residues: CACGQDGDGYTF. The CDR3 DNA reads TGTGCCTGTGGACAGGATGGGGATGGCTACACCTTC.

The chain uses TRBV11-3 and TRBJ1-1; 7 bases fit TRBD1. The germline V gene has CDR1 SGHNT and CDR2 YENEEA. With 2 bases clipped from V and 4 bases from J, the junction kept 13 bases outside the gene matches. The CDR3 has 17 residues. CDR3 nucleotide sequence: TGTGCCAGCAGCTTATCATTGAGGGGACAGCCAGCCACTGAAGCTTTCTTT. Amino acids: CASSLSLRGQPATEAFF.

V usage is TRBV2 and J usage is TRBJ1-2; TRBD1 matches at 7 bases. Per the germline V gene, CDR1 is SNHLY and CDR2 is FYNNEI. Losses at the gene ends were 6 bases for V and 0 bases for J; bases not matched to a gene: 4. This CDR3 is built from 14 residues. CDR3 loop: CASRRDSSNYGYTF. The CDR3 DNA is TGTGCCAGCAGAAGGGACAGCTCTAACTATGGCTACACCTTC.

This sequence joins TRBV5-6 and TRBJ2-2, with a weak D call TRBD1 (7 bases). V was pared by 2 bases and J by 5 bases, with 16 bases between. The CDR3 is 16 residues long. CDR1 and CDR2 (germline): SGHDT, YYEEEE. Here the CDR3 DNA reads TGTGCCAGCAGCTTCAGGGGGGCCCTTGGTACCGGGGAGCTGTTTTTT. As protein: CASSFRGALGTGELFF. The full variable domain, rest sourced from reference TRBV5-6 and TRBJ2-2, is DAGVTQSPTHLIKTRGQQVTLRCSPKSGHDTVSWYQQALGQGPQFIFQYYEEEERQRGNFPDRFSGHQFPNYSSELNVNALLLGDSALYLCASSFRGALGTGELFFGEGSRLTVL.

The chain joins TRBV18 to TRBJ2-7; D is perhaps TRBD1 (5 bases). Germline V gives CDR1 KGHSH, CDR2 LQKENI. The CDR3 has 14 amino acids. With 5 bases removed from V and 5 bases from J, the gap between germline ends came to 16 bases. The CDR3 spells CASSENQGGDEQYF. The CDR3 DNA is TGTGCCAGCTCAGAGAATCAGGGCGGCGACGAGCAGTACTTC.

This CDR3 reads CAISGDRARAEAFF. The CDR3 nucleotides read TGTGCCATCAGTGGGGACAGGGCCCGGGCTGAAGCTTTCTTT. The chain recombines TRBV10-3 with TRBJ1-1; 9 bases agree with TRBD1. V was clipped by 4 bases and J by 6 bases; unmatched bases: 6. The length of the CDR3 is 14 residues. Looked up from germline, CDR1 is ENHRY and CDR2 is SYGVKD.

This clone was detected only once. The chain combines TRBV5-5 with TRBJ2-2; TRBD2 agrees at 10 bases. This CDR3 spans 19 amino acids. V shed 4 bases, J shed 1 base, and the junction held 13 bases outside the gene matches. Looked up from germline, CDR1 is SGHKS and CDR2 is YYEKEE (reference sequence). CDR3 protein: CASSARQGLAGVNTGELFF. DNA for the CDR3: TGTGCCAGCAGCGCTCGACAGGGTCTAGCGGGGGTGAACACCGGGGAGCTGTTTTTT.

The chain carries TRBV5-1 and TRBJ1-1, with D unclear. Trimming cost V 0 bases and J 9 bases, with 15 bases left between them. CDR1 is SGHRS, CDR2 YFSETQ, per germline. The CDR3 is 14 amino acids. The CDR3 DNA reads TGCGCCAGCAGCTTGGGTTGGCAGTCGGGAAAAGCTTTCTTT. It is translated as CASSLGWQSGKAFF.

V gene TRBV7-9 combines with J gene TRBJ2-7; a weak D match, TRBD2 (7 bases). The CDR3 totals 17 residues. With 4 bases removed from V and 5 bases from J, the gap between germline ends came to 24 bases. Germline-derived CDR1 and CDR2 are SEHNR and FQNEAQ (reference sequence). This CDR3 is CASSSPRAGASINEQYF. In DNA form, the CDR3 reads TGTGCCAGCAGCTCACCCCGCGCGGGGGCGAGTATCAACGAGCAGTACTTC. The full variable domain, with the rest looked up from reference TRBV7-9 and TRBJ2-7, is DTGVSQNPRHKITKRGQNVTFRCDPISEHNRLYWYRQTLGQGPEFLTYFQNEAQLEKSRLLSDRFSAERPKGSFSTLEIQRTEQGDSAMYLCASSSPRAGASINEQYFGPGTRLTVT.

V gene TRBV6-1 combines with J gene TRBJ1-3; TRBD1 is a possible D gene (6 bases). Germline V gives CDR1 MNHNS, CDR2 SASEGT. Trimming removed 4 bases at V and 4 bases at J, with 20 bases between. The length of the CDR3 is 17 residues. The CDR3 coding sequence is TGTGCCAGCAGTGTACCACAGGGATCCTCAGGCGGAAACACCATATATTTT. Translating it yields CASSVPQGSSGGNTIYF.

The chain combines TRBV7-2 with TRBJ2-1, with 12 bases identical to TRBD2. The CDR3 is made up of 16 amino acids. Unmatched junction bases numbered 4, after V lost 4 bases and J lost 3 bases. Per germline, CDR1 SGHTA and CDR2 FQGNSA. The CDR3 is CASSWTSGASYNEQFF. Written as DNA, the CDR3 is TGTGCCAGCAGCTGGACTAGCGGGGCGAGCTACAATGAGCAGTTCTTC.

The chain links TRBV30 to TRBJ2-7; a possible D gene is TRBD1 (5 bases). Germline CDR1 reads GTSNPN; CDR2 reads SVGIG (reference sequence). The V and J ends lost 0 bases and 7 bases respectively, with 10 bases between them. The CDR3 has 12 amino acids. The CDR3 loop is CAWSVQAGEQYF. The CDR3 bases are TGTGCCTGGAGTGTACAGGCAGGGGAGCAGTACTTC.

On this clone itself: Other DNA sequences in this specimen translate into the identical CDR3. V usage is TRBV3-1 (or the pseudogene TRBV3-2) and J usage is TRBJ2-5; D is unresolved. The V and J ends lost 2 bases and 2 bases respectively, with 3 bases between them. Germline V lookup: CDR1 LGHDT, CDR2 YNNKEL (reference sequence). This CDR3 is built from 12 residues. The CDR3 DNA is TGTGCCAGCAGCCAATGGCAAGAGACCCAGTACTTC. It is translated as CASSQWQETQYF.

The rearrangement joins TRBV5-5 to TRBJ2-3; 7 bases are a match to TRBD2. Germline loops: CDR1 SGHKS, CDR2 YYEKEE (reference sequence). V shed 4 bases, J shed 1 base, and the junction held 3 bases outside the gene matches. The length of the CDR3 is 14 residues. Here the CDR3 DNA reads TGTGCCAGCAGCCCGAGCGGGGGCACAGATACGCAGTATTTT. Its translation is CASSPSGGTDTQYF.

The rearrangement uses TRBV14 and TRBJ1-2; D possibly corresponds to TRBD1 (5 bases). The CDR3 sequence is 16 residues long. From germline, CDR1 is SGHDN and CDR2 FVKESK. With 1 base removed from V and 4 bases from J, the gap between germline ends came to 16 bases. This CDR3 reads CASSQAGSASGYGYTF. The CDR3 bases are TGTGCCAGCAGCCAAGCAGGGTCGGCGAGTGGCTATGGCTACACCTTC.

Comments on this clone: Distinct nucleotide sequences in the sample also encode this CDR3. V usage is TRBV7-9 and J usage is TRBJ2-7, with 7 bases lining up with TRBD2. Trimming removed 1 base from V and 0 bases from J; junction bases left unmatched: 3. The CDR3 extends over 15 amino acids. Germline V gene sequence: CDR1 SEHNR, CDR2 FQNEAQ (reference sequence). CDR3: CASSLGGGSSYEQYF. In DNA, the CDR3 is TGTGCCAGCAGCTTAGGCGGGGGTAGCTCCTACGAGCAGTACTTC.

The genes are TRBV11-2 and TRBJ2-7; no reliable D call. This CDR3 region has 14 residues. Trimming removed 1 base at V and 2 bases at J, with 9 bases between. Per the germline V gene, CDR1 is SGHAT and CDR2 is FQNNGV. Here the CDR3 reads CASSLGPGPYEQYF. The CDR3 coding sequence is TGTGCCAGCAGCTTAGGGCCTGGACCCTACGAGCAGTACTTC.